Listed here is a single T cell receptor (beta chain). Antigen unknown. This record comes from a study of T cells in localized non-small cell lung cancer. General study findings and limits: When the top 100 tumor clones were examined, a median 57 of them also appeared in the adjacent lung, which was paired and uninvolved. Because only a single region of the tumor was sequenced, heterogeneity remains possible.

TCRdb's copy holds only in-frame clones and misses some; the assay was immunoSEQ multiplex PCR. This table holds about 3,000 clones, roughly 25% found once. This CDR3 has 21 residues. Germline CDR1 is KGHSH and CDR2 is LQKENI. The V end was cut by 6 bases, the J end by 3 bases, with 32 bases between. The material was lung tumor tissue, obtained before any cancer treatment. This sequence was found in a man aged 35-75 years with stage III lung adenocarcinoma. The chain recombines TRBV18 with TRBJ2-2, with D unresolved. CDR3 protein: CASSLKSQAGPLFRDTGELFF. DNA for the CDR3: TGTGCCAGCTCGCTAAAGTCCCAGGCCGGACCCTTATTTCGCGACACCGGGGAGCTGTTTTTT.